This T cell receptor (beta chain) was identified during a study of quantifying T cell responses using KT2 cells. Background on the study: Reverse transcription used primers in the TCR alpha and beta constant regions.

A single-stranded UMI oligo with SP2 sequence was ligated to cDNA 3' ends. An equimolar mix of RC1.1 and RC1.2 primed the beta chain across TRBC1 and TRBC2. TCRdb re-derived calls from the UMI-ligation and nested PCR reads in MiXCR, one entry per CDR3 protein. The sample has about 32,000 distinct CDR3 sequences, approximately 6.8% seen once. There are many counts of this clonotype. Unfractionated PBMC were spiked with known numbers of KT2 clone cells. The germline gives CDR1 MNHNS, CDR2 SASEGT. Trimming took 3 bases from V and 2 from J, leaving 5 bases between them. CDR3 length: 12 amino acids. V is TRBV6-1 and J is TRBJ2-7; maybe TRBD1 (5 bases). This receptor was taken from a human donor. The sample comprised PBMCs spiked with cells of the T cell clone KT2. The CDR3 region is CASSETAYEQYF. The CDR3 nucleotides read TGTGCCAGCAGTGAGACAGCCTACGAGCAGTACTTC.